A selection of T cell receptor beta chains follows, all from one sample in a study of blood T cell repertoires in COVID-19. Repertoires were generated with immunoSEQ multiplex PCR, while TCRdb's copy carries only in-frame clones and drops some. Here the sample spans about 300,000 clones, about nine tenths being singletons. The sequencing sample was made of PBMCs or T cells enriched from blood (not recorded which). These receptors all stem from a man aged 30 to 39 who had recovered from COVID-19. Each CDR3 is given with its conserved first and last residue. The D gene is left open where the match is weak. Some rows mark clone size as missing; the rest say once, few, many or name a class of expanded clone.

j_call d_call v_call clone_size cdr3_nt cdr3_aa
TRBJ1-5 TRBD1 TRBV28 - TGTGCCAGCAGTTTGACCTCAGGGGGATTCGGCAATCAGCCCCAGCATTTT CASSLTSGGFGNQPQHF
TRBJ1-1 - TRBV5-4 - TGTGCCAGCAGCCCCGACTGGGCTGAAGCTTTCTTT CASSPDWAEAFF
TRBJ1-5 TRBD1 TRBV2 - TGTGCCAGCAGTCCCCGGGACAGGGCGATTTATAGCAATCAGCCCCAGCATTTT CASSPRDRAIYSNQPQHF
TRBJ2-7 - TRBV5-1 - TGCGCCAGCAGCTTGCGTGCAGGGGTGCGCGAGCAGTACTTC CASSLRAGVREQYF
TRBJ2-1 TRBD1 TRBV11-2 - TGTGCCAGCAGCTTATATTCGGGACAGGGAAACAATGAGCAGTTCTTC CASSLYSGQGNNEQFF
TRBJ1-3 - TRBV18 - TGTGCCAGCTCATCCTCGGGACACTTGTACGTCTCTGGAAACACCATATATTTT CASSSSGHLYVSGNTIYF
TRBJ2-5 - TRBV3-1/TRBV3-2 - TGTGCCAGCAGCCAAGATCTCAGCGGATTGTACCAAGAGACCCAGTACTTC CASSQDLSGLYQETQYF
TRBJ2-5 - TRBV27 - TGTGCCAGCAGTTTGGGCCTGAAAGAGACCCAGTACTTC CASSLGLKETQYF
TRBJ1-3 TRBD1 TRBV30 - TGTGCCTGGAGTGTAACCCGGACAGGGAAAGGAAACACCATATATTTT CAWSVTRTGKGNTIYF
TRBJ1-1 TRBD1 TRBV10-2 - TGCGCCAGCTGGACAGGGGGCTTAACTGAAGCTTTCTTT CASWTGGLTEAFF
TRBJ1-5 - TRBV4-1 - TGCGCCAGCAGCCAAGATCCGGGGGGCCGCCAGCCCCAGCATTTT CASSQDPGGRQPQHF
TRBJ1-2 TRBD1 TRBV5-6 - TGTGCCAGCAGCTTGGGCGACAGGGGTTTCGGCTACACCTTC CASSLGDRGFGYTF
TRBJ2-7 TRBD1 TRBV5-1 few TGCGCCAGCAGCTTGGGCGGGACAGGGGACTACGAGCAGTACTTC CASSLGGTGDYEQYF
TRBJ2-1 TRBD2 TRBV6-5 - TGTGCCAGCAGAGACGGGAGGACTAACAATGAGCAGTTCTTC CASRDGRTNNEQFF
TRBJ2-7 TRBD1 TRBV2 - TGTGCCAGCAGTGACGGGACAGCCCCAACGCAGTACTTC CASSDGTAPTQYF
TRBJ2-3 TRBD1 TRBV19 - TGTGCCAGTAGTGCACCCGGGACAGCTAGCACAGATACGCAGTATTTT CASSAPGTASTDTQYF
TRBJ1-6 - TRBV7-8 - TGTGCCAGCAACTGGGGCAGGGAATCGCCCCTCCACTTT CASNWGRESPLHF
TRBJ2-1 - TRBV10-2 once TGCGCCAGCAGTGGGTTAGACTACAATGAGCAGTTCTTC CASSGLDYNEQFF
TRBJ1-6 - TRBV5-1 - TGCGCCAGCAGCCCCTCGGCGGCCTCACCCCTCCACTTT CASSPSAASPLHF
TRBJ1-1 - TRBV30 - TGTGCCTGGGCCATTAGCGGTATTGAAGCTTTCTTT CAWAISGIEAFF
TRBJ2-7 - TRBV1 - TGCACCAGCAGCCAAGGGCCCCCCGCCTGCGAGCAGTACTTC CTSSQGPPACEQYF
TRBJ1-5 - TRBV28 - TGTGCCAGCAGTTTAAGGAGACGGGGAGGCGGAAGTCAGCCCCAGCATTTT CASSLRRRGGGSQPQHF
TRBJ1-5 - TRBV21-1 - TGTGCCAGCACCCTGAATCAGCCCCAGCATTTT CASTLNQPQHF
TRBJ2-1 - TRBV5-1 - TGCGCCAGCAGCCGCGGTTCGGGGTTTAGGAATGAGCAGTTCTTC CASSRGSGFRNEQFF